This T cell receptor (beta chain) stems from a study of T cells in Graves' hyperthyroidism and ophthalmopathy. Overall study results and limits: Most clonotypes that expanded in the thyroid above 0.001 also showed up in blood. A model of 13 V-J pairs discriminated ophthalmopathy from stable hyperthyroidism.

This clonotype was seen once. Its antigen is as yet unknown. The TCR beta CDR3 regions underwent amplification using RNA transcripts as the source. The HTBI set primed first-round TCR CDR3 RT-PCR. TCRdb re-derived calls from the multiplex PCR reads in MiXCR, one entry per CDR3 protein. The sample consists of about 610,000 distinct CDR3 sequences, under 60% of them appearing once. With a duration under 2 months, the hyperthyroidism was newly diagnosed in patients aged 18 to 65. The source material was peripheral blood or thyroid tissue (not recorded which). This TCR was recovered from a woman between 18 and 29 years old with Graves' hyperthyroidism.

CDR3 coding DNA: TGCAGTGCACAGTCGGGTGGCTACACCTTC. Residues: CSAQSGGYTF. The genes are TRBV20-1 and TRBJ1-2; no reliable D call. The CDR3 is 10 residues long. V was pared by 6 bases and J by 7 bases, with 9 bases between. The germline CDR1 and CDR2 sequences are DFQATT and SNEGSKA (reference sequence).